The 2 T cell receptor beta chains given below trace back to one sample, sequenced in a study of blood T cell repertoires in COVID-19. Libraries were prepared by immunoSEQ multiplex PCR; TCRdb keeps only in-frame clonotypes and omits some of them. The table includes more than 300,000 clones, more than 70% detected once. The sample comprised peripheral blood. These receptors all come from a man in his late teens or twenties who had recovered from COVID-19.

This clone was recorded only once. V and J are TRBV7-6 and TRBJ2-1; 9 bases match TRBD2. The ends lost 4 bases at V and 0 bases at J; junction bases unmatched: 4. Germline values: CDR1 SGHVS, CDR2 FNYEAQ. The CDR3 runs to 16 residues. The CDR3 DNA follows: TGTGCCAGCAGCTCCCTTAGCGGGAGCTCCTACAATGAGCAGTTCTTC. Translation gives CASSSLSGSSYNEQFF.

The CDR3 here is CASSSGSANTGELFF. The CDR3, as DNA: TGTGCCAGCAGCTCCGGTTCCGCGAACACCGGGGAGCTGTTTTTT. V and J are TRBV3-1 (or the pseudogene TRBV3-2) and TRBJ2-2, with no clear D. V was shortened by 5 bases and J by 0 bases, with 10 bases between the two germline ends. CDR3 length: 15 amino acids. Per germline, CDR1 LGHDT and CDR2 YNNKEL (reference sequence).